A selection of T cell receptor beta chains follows, all from one sample in a study of immune evolution from preneoplasia to lung adenocarcinoma. Generated by immunoSEQ multiplex PCR, the TCRdb table keeps only in-frame clones and is missing some. Among about 3,000 clones, less than 90% were seen once, and the ten largest hold about 4.6%. Sequenced: FFPE invasive lung adenocarcinoma tissue. These receptors were taken from a person between 70 and 80 years old with invasive lung adenocarcinoma. Both conserved end residues are part of each CDR3. The D gene is left open where the match is weak. Rows give clone size only sometimes, using once, few, many, or a class for an expanded clone.

V gene: TRBV15
D gene: -
clone size: -
J gene: TRBJ1-1
CDR3 protein: CATSRDRPANGAFF
CDR3 DNA: TGTGCCACCAGCAGAGATCGCCCCGCCAACGGAGCTTTCTTT

V gene: TRBV28
D gene: TRBD1
clone size: once
J gene: TRBJ1-2
CDR3 protein: CASSLDRGYDYTF
CDR3 DNA: TGTGCCAGCAGTTTGGACAGGGGATATGACTACACCTTC

V gene: TRBV29-1
D gene: TRBD1
clone size: -
J gene: TRBJ2-3
CDR3 protein: CSVSGTGPDTQYF
CDR3 DNA: TGCAGCGTCTCCGGGACAGGGCCAGATACGCAGTATTTT

V gene: TRBV30
D gene: TRBD1
clone size: -
J gene: TRBJ2-3
CDR3 protein: CAWDRDRVGDTQYF
CDR3 DNA: TGTGCCTGGGACCGGGACAGGGTCGGAGATACGCAGTATTTT

V gene: TRBV18
D gene: -
clone size: once
J gene: TRBJ2-2
CDR3 protein: CASSPERAGELFF
CDR3 DNA: TGTGCCAGCTCACCAGAACGGGCCGGGGAGCTGTTTTTT

V gene: TRBV11-2
D gene: -
clone size: -
J gene: TRBJ2-3
CDR3 protein: CASSLDLGLSGRYF
CDR3 DNA: TGTGCCAGCAGCTTAGATCTAGGGCTCTCCGGTCGGTATTTT

V gene: TRBV29-1
D gene: -
clone size: -
J gene: TRBJ2-7
CDR3 protein: CSVGLESGYEQYF
CDR3 DNA: TGCAGCGTTGGACTGGAGTCGGGCTACGAGCAGTACTTC

V gene: TRBV25-1
D gene: -
clone size: -
J gene: TRBJ2-1
CDR3 protein: CASSDYHRSYNEQFF
CDR3 DNA: TGTGCCAGCAGTGATTACCATCGGTCCTACAATGAGCAGTTCTTC

V gene: TRBV7-3
D gene: TRBD1
clone size: -
J gene: TRBJ1-5
CDR3 protein: CASSSKIQGNQPQHF
CDR3 DNA: TGTGCCAGCAGCTCGAAAATACAGGGGAATCAGCCCCAGCATTTT

V gene: TRBV6-5
D gene: -
clone size: -
J gene: TRBJ1-2
CDR3 protein: CASSYSGPWDYGYTF
CDR3 DNA: TGTGCCAGCAGTTACTCGGGACCCTGGGACTATGGCTACACCTTC

V gene: TRBV28
D gene: -
clone size: few
J gene: TRBJ1-5
CDR3 protein: CASRQRRMLNQPQHF
CDR3 DNA: TGTGCCAGCAGACAAAGACGGATGTTAAATCAGCCCCAGCATTTT

V gene: TRBV11-2
D gene: -
clone size: once
J gene: TRBJ1-1
CDR3 protein: CASSGLPNVNTEAFF
CDR3 DNA: TGTGCCAGCTCTGGTTTACCAAACGTGAACACTGAAGCTTTCTTT

V gene: TRBV9
D gene: TRBD1
clone size: -
J gene: TRBJ1-4
CDR3 protein: CASSAGSGGGWEKLFF
CDR3 DNA: TGTGCCAGCAGCGCGGGGAGCGGAGGGGGCTGGGAAAAACTGTTTTTT

V gene: TRBV29-1
D gene: -
clone size: -
J gene: TRBJ2-7
CDR3 protein: CSVYRVPYEQYF
CDR3 DNA: TGCAGCGTATACCGGGTCCCCTACGAGCAGTACTTC

V gene: TRBV28
D gene: TRBD1
clone size: -
J gene: TRBJ2-3
CDR3 protein: CASSLPGTGSMVDTQYF
CDR3 DNA: TGTGCCAGCAGTTTACCTGGGACAGGGAGTATGGTAGATACGCAGTATTTT

V gene: TRBV7-3
D gene: -
clone size: -
J gene: TRBJ2-3
CDR3 protein: CASSAWGTDTQYF
CDR3 DNA: TGTGCCAGCAGCGCATGGGGGACAGATACGCAGTATTTT

V gene: TRBV6-5
D gene: TRBD2
clone size: -
J gene: TRBJ2-5
CDR3 protein: CASSPTSGSRKTQYF
CDR3 DNA: TGTGCCAGCAGTCCGACTAGCGGGAGTCGCAAGACCCAGTACTTC

V gene: TRBV7-2
D gene: -
clone size: -
J gene: TRBJ1-5
CDR3 protein: CASSWDSNQPQHF
CDR3 DNA: TGTGCCAGCAGCTGGGATAGCAATCAGCCCCAGCATTTT

V gene: TRBV27
D gene: TRBD2
clone size: -
J gene: TRBJ2-5
CDR3 protein: CASRALLAGMGETQYF
CDR3 DNA: TGTGCCAGCAGAGCCCTACTAGCGGGGATGGGGGAGACCCAGTACTTC

V gene: TRBV29-1
D gene: TRBD1
clone size: -
J gene: TRBJ2-6
CDR3 protein: CSVEGRGQGPSGANVLTF
CDR3 DNA: TGCAGCGTTGAAGGGAGGGGACAGGGACCCTCTGGGGCCAACGTCCTGACTTTC

V gene: TRBV2
D gene: TRBD1
clone size: -
J gene: TRBJ1-2
CDR3 protein: CASSGQGAQIYGYTF
CDR3 DNA: TGTGCCAGCAGTGGTCAGGGGGCGCAGATTTATGGCTACACCTTC

V gene: TRBV18
D gene: TRBD1
clone size: -
J gene: TRBJ2-7
CDR3 protein: CASSASGTGNYEQYF
CDR3 DNA: TGTGCCAGCTCGGCGTCTGGGACAGGGAACTACGAGCAGTACTTC

V gene: TRBV7-9
D gene: TRBD2
clone size: -
J gene: TRBJ2-2
CDR3 protein: CASDIGGGNTGELFF
CDR3 DNA: TGTGCCAGTGACATTGGCGGGGGGAACACCGGGGAGCTGTTTTTT

V gene: TRBV25-1
D gene: -
clone size: -
J gene: TRBJ1-1
CDR3 protein: CASSGGAGKAFF
CDR3 DNA: TGTGCCAGCAGTGGGGGTGCAGGGAAAGCTTTCTTT

V gene: TRBV19
D gene: -
clone size: -
J gene: TRBJ2-2
CDR3 protein: CASSSTGTGELFF
CDR3 DNA: TGTGCCAGTAGTTCAACAGGAACCGGGGAGCTGTTTTTT

V gene: TRBV7-2
D gene: -
clone size: once
J gene: TRBJ2-1
CDR3 protein: CASSKEIYNEQFF
CDR3 DNA: TGTGCCAGCAGCAAAGAAATATACAATGAGCAGTTCTTC

V gene: TRBV6-5
D gene: -
clone size: -
J gene: TRBJ2-1
CDR3 protein: CASSYSNGFEQFF
CDR3 DNA: TGTGCCAGCAGTTACTCGAACGGCTTTGAGCAGTTCTTC

V gene: TRBV20-1
D gene: -
clone size: -
J gene: TRBJ1-2
CDR3 protein: CSARVLRGYTF
CDR3 DNA: TGCAGTGCTAGGGTCCTGAGGGGCTACACCTTC

V gene: TRBV6-5
D gene: TRBD2
clone size: -
J gene: TRBJ2-5
CDR3 protein: CASSSSGGLGETQYF
CDR3 DNA: TGTGCCAGCAGTTCTAGCGGGGGGCTTGGGGAGACCCAGTACTTC

V gene: TRBV5-6
D gene: -
clone size: -
J gene: TRBJ2-6
CDR3 protein: CASTQEVGANVLTF
CDR3 DNA: TGTGCCAGCACCCAGGAGGTGGGGGCCAACGTCCTGACTTTC

V gene: TRBV29-1
D gene: TRBD1
clone size: -
J gene: TRBJ2-7
CDR3 protein: CSIRTGGAYEQYF
CDR3 DNA: TGCAGCATAAGGACAGGGGGCGCCTACGAGCAGTACTTC

V gene: TRBV4-2
D gene: TRBD2
clone size: few
J gene: TRBJ2-7
CDR3 protein: CASSRTSGRLAYEQYF
CDR3 DNA: TGTGCCAGCAGCAGGACTAGCGGTCGACTGGCCTACGAGCAGTACTTC

V gene: TRBV28
D gene: -
clone size: -
J gene: TRBJ2-7
CDR3 protein: CASSRGSGLEQYF
CDR3 DNA: TGTGCCAGCAGTAGAGGGAGTGGACTCGAGCAGTACTTC

V gene: TRBV29-1
D gene: -
clone size: -
J gene: TRBJ2-2
CDR3 protein: CSVEDRASNGELFF
CDR3 DNA: TGCAGCGTTGAAGATCGGGCGAGCAACGGGGAGCTGTTTTTT

V gene: TRBV7-3
D gene: TRBD2
clone size: -
J gene: TRBJ2-5
CDR3 protein: CASSAGLAVGTQYF
CDR3 DNA: TGTGCCAGCAGCGCGGGACTAGCGGTCGGGACCCAGTACTTC